One and the same sample provided the 20 T cell receptor beta chains below, sequenced in a study of blood T cell repertoires in COVID-19. Sequencing used immunoSEQ multiplex PCR; TCRdb keeps in-frame clones, though not all of them. In the table there are around 130,000 clones, around four fifths of which are singletons. What was sequenced was peripheral blood. The receptors originated from a man older than 75 with acute or convalescent COVID-19.

The chain links TRBV6-5 to TRBJ2-7; no clear D gene. The germline V gene has CDR1 MNHEY and CDR2 SVGAGI. The CDR3 is 13 amino acids. Trimming stripped 6 bases from V and 0 bases from J, with 9 bases between. The DNA for the CDR3 is TGTGCCAGCAGCCTACAGTACTCCTACGAGCAGTACTTC. The encoded protein is CASSLQYSYEQYF.

This rearrangement joins TRBV7-9 to TRBJ1-4; D is ambiguous. V dropped 4 bases and J dropped 10 bases, with 10 bases sitting between them. Germline assignment: CDR1 SEHNR and CDR2 FQNEAQ (reference sequence). CDR3 length: 12 residues. CDR3 nucleotide sequence: TGTGCCAGCAGCTCCTTCGGAGGAAAACTGTTTTTT. Residues: CASSSFGGKLFF.

A few counts support this clone. This chain joins TRBV6-1 and TRBJ2-7; TRBD1 matches 10 bases. J was trimmed by 2 bases and V by 6 bases; bases with no gene match: 7. Germline CDR1 MNHNS, CDR2 SASEGT. This CDR3 is 15 amino acids long. The CDR3 region is CASRWGTGAAYEQYF. The CDR3 DNA reads TGTGCCAGCAGGTGGGGGACAGGGGCGGCCTACGAGCAGTACTTC.

The chain is built from TRBV29-1 and TRBJ2-7; D is uncertain. CDR3 length: 10 amino acids. V was shortened by 7 bases and J by 5 bases, with 9 bases between the two germline ends. Germline CDR1 is SQVTM and CDR2 is ANQGSEA. CDR3 in amino acids: CSAYENEQYF. In DNA form, the CDR3 reads TGCAGCGCTTACGAGAACGAGCAGTACTTC.

The chain is built from TRBV5-1 and TRBJ2-1, with a possible D match to TRBD1 (6 bases). This CDR3 is built from 15 residues. Germline V gene sequence: CDR1 SGHRS, CDR2 YFSETQ. Between the trimmed V and J ends, which lost 0 bases and 2 bases, there was a span of 9 bases. The CDR3 sequence: CASSLVGATYNEQFF. DNA of the CDR3: TGCGCCAGCAGCTTGGTGGGGGCCACCTACAATGAGCAGTTCTTC.

The chain recombines TRBV5-4 with TRBJ2-7; 11 nucleotides align to TRBD1. There are 14 residues in the CDR3. Trimming at V came to 4 bases and at J to 4 bases, leaving 4 bases not matched to a gene. Germline lookup yields CDR1 SGHNT and CDR2 YYREEE (reference sequence). CDR3 coding DNA: TGTGCCAGCAGCCAGGGACAGGGGGTATACGAGCAGTACTTC. Translating it yields CASSQGQGVYEQYF. The full variable domain, with the rest looked up from reference TRBV5-4 and TRBJ2-7, is ETGVTQSPTHLIKTRGQQVTLRCSSQSGHNTVSWYQQALGQGPQFIFQYYREEENGRGNFPPRFSGLQFPNYSSELNVNALELDDSALYLCASSQGQGVYEQYFGPGTRLTVT.

The chain recombines TRBV15 with TRBJ2-1; 7 bases agree with TRBD1. The V gene's germline CDR1 is LNHNV and CDR2 YYDKDF (reference sequence). V was clipped by 0 bases and J by 7 bases; unmatched bases: 9. The CDR3 covers 16 residues. DNA of the CDR3: TGTGCCACCAGCAGAGATGTAGGGGGCGGTGGAAATGAGCAGTTCTTC. It yields the protein CATSRDVGGGGNEQFF.

This rearrangement joins TRBV4-2 to TRBJ1-1, with D possibly matching TRBD1 (6 bases). Trimming shortened V by 4 bases and J by 5 bases, and 11 bases separated the two germline ends. Looked up from germline, CDR1 is LGHNA and CDR2 is YNFKEQ. CDR3 length: 13 residues. CDR3 in amino acids: CASSLEGGTEAFF. DNA of the CDR3: TGTGCCAGCAGCCTGGAAGGGGGAACTGAAGCTTTCTTT.

Here the CDR3 reads CASSPGTGDTEAFF. The CDR3 nucleotides are TGTGCCAGCTCACCAGGGACAGGGGACACTGAAGCTTTCTTT. The rearrangement joins TRBV18 to TRBJ1-1, with TRBD1 matching 10 bases. Germline values: CDR1 KGHSH, CDR2 LQKENI. Germline trimming cut 2 bases from V and 3 bases from J; bases unmatched to any gene: 0. The CDR3 loop spans 14 amino acids. Using reference TRBV18 and TRBJ1-1 for the parts outside the CDR3, the full variable domain is NAGVMQNPRHLVRRRGQEARLRCSPMKGHSHVYWYRQLPEEGLKFMVYLQKENIIDESGMPKERFSAEFPKEGPSILRIQQVVRGDSAAYFCASSPGTGDTEAFFGQGTRLTVV.

The chain combines TRBV30 with TRBJ1-2; 7 nucleotides line up with TRBD1. V trimming: 4 bases; J trimming: 1 base; junction bases outside the gene matches: 6. Germline CDR1 GTSNPN, CDR2 SVGIG (reference sequence). This CDR3 comprises 14 residues. The CDR3 reads CAWTRTGLNYGYTF. The DNA of the CDR3 is TGTGCCTGGACCCGGACAGGACTTAACTATGGCTACACCTTC. Full variable domain (missing parts from reference TRBV30 and TRBJ1-2): SQTIHQWPATLVQPVGSPLSLECTVEGTSNPNLYWYRQAAGRGLQLLFYSVGIGQISSEVPQNLSASRPQDRQFILSSKKLLLSDSGFYLCAWTRTGLNYGYTFGSGTRLTVV.

This chain joins TRBV4-1 and TRBJ2-2, with TRBD2 matching over 9 bases. The CDR3 covers 19 residues. The germline gives CDR1 MGHRA, CDR2 YSYEKL. The J segment lost 2 bases and the V segment lost 0 bases, leaving 10 bases of the junction unmatched. The CDR3 loop reads CASSQEMSSGGRNTGELFF. The CDR3 DNA follows: TGCGCCAGCAGCCAAGAAATGAGTAGCGGGGGCCGTAACACCGGGGAGCTGTTTTTT.

This chain uses TRBV2 with TRBJ2-7, with TRBD1 matching over 10 bases. V gave up 5 bases and J gave up 6 bases; unmatched junction bases: 10. Germline V gives CDR1 SNHLY, CDR2 FYNNEI. The CDR3 length is 15 residues. The DNA of the CDR3 is TGTGCCAGCAGTTTGACGACAGGGGGCGCGTCCGAGCAGTACTTC. As protein: CASSLTTGGASEQYF.

This clone was seen a handful of times. The chain employs TRBV4-1 and TRBJ1-5; a possible D gene is TRBD1 (5 bases). Germline V gives CDR1 MGHRA, CDR2 YSYEKL. V lost 0 bases, J lost 4 bases, and 7 bases lay in between. The length of the CDR3 is 14 residues. The DNA for the CDR3 is TGCGCCAGCAGCCAAGATCGACAGAATCAGCCCCAGCATTTT. Its protein is CASSQDRQNQPQHF.

This rearrangement joins TRBV9 to TRBJ2-3, with 8 bases fitting TRBD1. CDR3 length: 16 amino acids. Losses at the gene ends were 1 base for V and 3 bases for J; bases not matched to a gene: 7. Germline assignment: CDR1 SGDLS and CDR2 YYNGEE. The CDR3 region is CASSVQTGGLTDTQYF. The CDR3 coding sequence is TGTGCCAGCAGCGTACAAACAGGGGGGCTTACAGATACGCAGTATTTT.

The rearrangement joins TRBV7-2 to TRBJ2-3; 8 bases are a match to TRBD1. The CDR3 sequence is 14 residues long. Trimming cost V 4 bases and J 4 bases; bases outside gene matches: 4. Germline V gene lookup returns CDR1 SGHTA and CDR2 FQGNSA. The CDR3 coding sequence is TGTGCCAGCAGCTATCGGACAGGGTCAGATACGCAGTATTTT. Residues: CASSYRTGSDTQYF.

The count of this clone is one. The J gene is TRBJ2-6, the V gene TRBV19, with 10 bases matching TRBD1. Trimming at V came to 3 bases and at J to 2 bases, leaving 7 bases not matched to a gene. The CDR3 length is 18 residues. Germline lookup yields CDR1 LNHDA and CDR2 SQIVND (reference sequence). This CDR3 is CASSISLGQGAGANVLTF. The CDR3 nucleotides are TGTGCCAGTAGTATCTCACTCGGACAGGGGGCTGGGGCCAACGTCCTGACTTTC.

This clone was seen a handful of times. V usage is TRBV28 and J usage is TRBJ1-2; 7 bases are a match to TRBD1. Germline V gene sequence: CDR1 MDHEN, CDR2 SYDVKM. J lost 4 bases, V lost 1 base, and 9 bases had no gene match. The CDR3 contains 16 residues. The CDR3 DNA reads TGTGCCAGCAGTTTATCGGAGGGGGCTAGTGGCTATGGCTACACCTTC. Amino acid sequence: CASSLSEGASGYGYTF.

The chain recombines TRBV25-1 with TRBJ2-2, with D perhaps TRBD1 (5 bases). Trimming removed 6 bases at V and 7 bases at J, with 12 bases between. The CDR3 is made up of 13 amino acids. The germline V gene encodes CDR1 MGHDK and CDR2 SYGVNS. Written as DNA, the CDR3 is TGTGCCAGCAGAGCAGGGTTATTCGGGGAGCTGTTTTTT. As protein: CASRAGLFGELFF.

This clone was found once. This chain connects TRBV4-1 to TRBJ1-1; 8 bases are a match to TRBD1. The germline V gene has CDR1 MGHRA and CDR2 YSYEKL. Trimming cost V 4 bases and J 6 bases; bases outside gene matches: 7. The length of the CDR3 is 14 residues. The DNA for the CDR3 is TGCGCCAGCAGCCGGAGCGGACAGGGCTCTGAAGCTTTCTTT. It yields the protein CASSRSGQGSEAFF.

The rearrangement uses TRBV7-3 and TRBJ2-5; 10 bases are shared with TRBD1. The CDR3 consists of 15 residues. The junction had 3 bases not matched to a gene; V was cut back by 1 base and J by 4 bases. Germline values: CDR1 SGHTA, CDR2 FQGTGA. DNA of the CDR3: TGTGCCAGCAGCTTAAGACAGGGGGCGGGAGAGACCCAGTACTTC. Residues: CASSLRQGAGETQYF. The full variable domain, completed using reference TRBV7-3 and TRBJ2-5, is GAGVSQTPSNKVTEKGKYVELRCDPISGHTALYWYRQSLGQGPEFLIYFQGTGAADDSGLPNDRFFAVRPEGSVSTLKIQRTERGDSAVYLCASSLRQGAGETQYFGPGTRLLVL.